This T cell receptor beta chain was sequenced during a study of cytomegalovirus exposure and HLA in healthy donors. A roughly 120-subject validation cohort, separate from the approximately 690-subject first cohort, supplied the donors. The CDR3 covers 15 residues. V lost 4 bases and J lost 0, with 13 bases in between. Germline loops: CDR1 SGHRS, CDR2 YFSETQ. The data were produced by immunoSEQ multiplex PCR, yet TCRdb's version contains in-frame clones alone and is incomplete. The table has around 160,000 clones, around four fifths seen once. Material: PBMCs. This clonotype was sampled from a man aged 25-40 years in good health and CMV-seropositive. The chain is built from TRBV5-1 and TRBJ2-5; D is unclear. CDR3 bases: TGCGCCAGCAGCCTGCGAGGTCTGGACCAAGAGACCCAGTACTTC. This gives the protein CASSLRGLDQETQYF.